This TCR beta chain was sequenced during a study of OX40 agonist ivuxolimab in advanced cancers. Study background: The study enrolled dose-escalation patients with hepatocellular carcinoma, melanoma, renal cell or head and neck cancer. Three patients had partial responses: one hepatocellular carcinoma, two cutaneous melanoma.

Patients were ruled out by autoimmune disease history or systemic immunosuppression. The CDR3 runs 14 residues. Germline CDR1 is SNHLY and CDR2 is FYNNEI. The V and J ends lost 4 bases and 6 bases respectively, with 12 bases between them. Profiling relied on immunoSEQ multiplex PCR, and the TCRdb table lists in-frame clones only, not all of them. Of 80,000 or so clones in the sample, 80% to 95% were seen once. The specimen comprised CD4+ or CD8+ T cells sorted from blood, sampled in a trial of the OX40 agonist ivuxolimab. The receptor was derived from an adult with an advanced solid tumor such as melanoma, head and neck, liver or kidney cancer. The V gene is TRBV2, the J gene TRBJ2-2, with D perhaps given as TRBD1 or TRBD2 (7 bases each). The CDR3, as DNA: TGTGCCAGCAGTGGACCAGGGGGGGCCGGGGAGCTGTTTTTT. Translation gives CASSGPGGAGELFF.